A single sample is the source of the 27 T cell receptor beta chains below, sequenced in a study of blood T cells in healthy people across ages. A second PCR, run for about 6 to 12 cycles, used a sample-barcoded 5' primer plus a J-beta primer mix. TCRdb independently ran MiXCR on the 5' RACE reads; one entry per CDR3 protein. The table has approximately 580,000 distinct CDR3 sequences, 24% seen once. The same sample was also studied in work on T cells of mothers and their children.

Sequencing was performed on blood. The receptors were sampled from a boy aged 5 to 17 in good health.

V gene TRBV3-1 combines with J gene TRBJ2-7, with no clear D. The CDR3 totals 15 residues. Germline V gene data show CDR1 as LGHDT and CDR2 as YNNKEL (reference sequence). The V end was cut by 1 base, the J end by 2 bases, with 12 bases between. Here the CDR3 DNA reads TGTGCCAGCAGCCAAGTCTGGACGGAAACCTACGAGCAGTACTTC. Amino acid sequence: CASSQVWTETYEQYF.

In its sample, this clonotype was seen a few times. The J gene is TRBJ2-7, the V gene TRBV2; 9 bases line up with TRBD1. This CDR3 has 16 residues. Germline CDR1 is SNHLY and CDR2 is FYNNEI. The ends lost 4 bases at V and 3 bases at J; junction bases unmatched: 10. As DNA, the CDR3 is TGTGCCAGCAGTGGACAGGGGGGTTCCCGGGGCTACGAGCAGTACTTC. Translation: CASSGQGGSRGYEQYF.

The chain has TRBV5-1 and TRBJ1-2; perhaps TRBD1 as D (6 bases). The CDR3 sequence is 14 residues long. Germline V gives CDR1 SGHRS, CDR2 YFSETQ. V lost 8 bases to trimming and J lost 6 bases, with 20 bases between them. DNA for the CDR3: TGCGCCAGTGGCTTGGCCAACAGGGAGGATGGCTACACCTTC. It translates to CASGLANREDGYTF.

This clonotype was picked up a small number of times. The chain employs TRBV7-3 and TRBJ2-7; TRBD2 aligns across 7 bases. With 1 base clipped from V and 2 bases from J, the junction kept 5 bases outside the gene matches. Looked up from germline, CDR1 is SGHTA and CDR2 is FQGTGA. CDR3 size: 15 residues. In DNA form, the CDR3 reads TGTGCCAGCAGCTTAATGGGGGGGAATACCTACGAGCAGTACTTC. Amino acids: CASSLMGGNTYEQYF.

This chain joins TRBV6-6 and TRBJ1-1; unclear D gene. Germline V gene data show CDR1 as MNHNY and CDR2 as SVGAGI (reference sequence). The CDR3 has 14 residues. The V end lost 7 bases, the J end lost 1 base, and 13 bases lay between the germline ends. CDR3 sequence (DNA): TGTGCCAGCAACGCTGCGAGGGAGAACACTGAAGCTTTCTTT. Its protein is CASNAARENTEAFF.

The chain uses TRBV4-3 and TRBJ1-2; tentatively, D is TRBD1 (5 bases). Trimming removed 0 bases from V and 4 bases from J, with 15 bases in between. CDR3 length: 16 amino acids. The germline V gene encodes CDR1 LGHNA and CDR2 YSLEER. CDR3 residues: CASSQDQQGSSYGYTF. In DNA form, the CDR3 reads TGCGCCAGCAGCCAAGACCAGCAGGGATCCTCCTATGGCTACACCTTC.

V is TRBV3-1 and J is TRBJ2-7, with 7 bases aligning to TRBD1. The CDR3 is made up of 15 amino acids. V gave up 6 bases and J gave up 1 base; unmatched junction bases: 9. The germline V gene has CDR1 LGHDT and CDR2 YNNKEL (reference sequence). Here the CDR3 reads CASSLRGLKSYEQYF. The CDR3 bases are TGTGCCAGCAGTCTGAGGGGGCTCAAATCCTACGAGCAGTACTTC.

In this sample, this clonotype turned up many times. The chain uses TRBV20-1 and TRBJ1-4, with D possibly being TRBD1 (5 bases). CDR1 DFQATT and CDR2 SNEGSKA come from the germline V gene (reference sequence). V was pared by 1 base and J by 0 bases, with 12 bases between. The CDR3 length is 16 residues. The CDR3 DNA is TGCAGTGCTAGAGTAAGGGAAGGGGCAACTAATGAAAAACTGTTTTTT. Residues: CSARVREGATNEKLFF.

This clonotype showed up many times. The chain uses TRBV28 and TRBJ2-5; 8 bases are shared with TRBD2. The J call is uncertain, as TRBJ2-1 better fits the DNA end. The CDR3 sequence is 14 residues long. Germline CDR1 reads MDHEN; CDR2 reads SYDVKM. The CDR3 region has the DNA TGTGCCAGCAGTCCCTACCGGACTAGCCTCGAGCAGTTCTTC. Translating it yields CASSPYRTSLEQFF.

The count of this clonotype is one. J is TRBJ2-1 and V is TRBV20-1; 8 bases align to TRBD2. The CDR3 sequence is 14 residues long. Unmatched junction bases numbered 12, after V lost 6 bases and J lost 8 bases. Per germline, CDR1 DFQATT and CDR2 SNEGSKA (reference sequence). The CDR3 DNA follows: TGCAGTGCGACCGTCGGGAGGGCTGGAGATGAGCAGTTCTTC. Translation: CSATVGRAGDEQFF.

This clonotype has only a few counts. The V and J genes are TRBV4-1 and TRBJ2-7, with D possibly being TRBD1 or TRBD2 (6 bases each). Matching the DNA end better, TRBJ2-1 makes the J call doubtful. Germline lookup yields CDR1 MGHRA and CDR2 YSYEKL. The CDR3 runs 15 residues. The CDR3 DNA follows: TGCGCCAGCAGCCAACCCCTCGGGGGCCGGAATGAGCAGTTCTTC. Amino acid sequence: CASSQPLGGRNEQFF.

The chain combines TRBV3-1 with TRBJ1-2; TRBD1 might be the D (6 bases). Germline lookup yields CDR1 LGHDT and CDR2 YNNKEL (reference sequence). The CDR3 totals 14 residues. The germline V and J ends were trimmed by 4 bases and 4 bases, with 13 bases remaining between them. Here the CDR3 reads CASSRLGGAYGYTF. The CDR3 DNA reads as TGTGCCAGCAGCCGCCTGGGGGGGGCCTATGGCTACACCTTC.

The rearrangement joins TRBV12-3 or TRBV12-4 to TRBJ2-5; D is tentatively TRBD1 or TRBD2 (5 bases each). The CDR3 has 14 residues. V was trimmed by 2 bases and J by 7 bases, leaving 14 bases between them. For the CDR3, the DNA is TGTGCCAGCAGTTTAATGGGGGATAGGGCGACCCAGTACTTC. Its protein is CASSLMGDRATQYF.

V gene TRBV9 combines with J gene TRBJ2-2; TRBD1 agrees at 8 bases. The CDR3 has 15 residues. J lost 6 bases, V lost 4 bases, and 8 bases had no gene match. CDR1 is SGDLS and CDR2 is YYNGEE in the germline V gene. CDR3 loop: CASSPQDRVPGELFF. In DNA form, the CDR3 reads TGTGCCAGCAGCCCCCAGGACAGGGTCCCCGGGGAGCTGTTTTTT. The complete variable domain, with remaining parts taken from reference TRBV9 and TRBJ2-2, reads DSGVTQTPKHLITATGQRVTLRCSPRSGDLSVYWYQQSLDQGLQFLIQYYNGEERAKGNILERFSAQQFPDLHSELNLSSLELGDSALYFCASSPQDRVPGELFFGEGSRLTVL.

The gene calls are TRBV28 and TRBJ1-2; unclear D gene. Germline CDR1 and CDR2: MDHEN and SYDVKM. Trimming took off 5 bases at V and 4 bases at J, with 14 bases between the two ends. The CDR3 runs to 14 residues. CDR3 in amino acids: CASSGRSLAYGYTF. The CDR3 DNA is TGTGCCAGCAGTGGCCGCTCCCTAGCCTATGGCTACACCTTC.

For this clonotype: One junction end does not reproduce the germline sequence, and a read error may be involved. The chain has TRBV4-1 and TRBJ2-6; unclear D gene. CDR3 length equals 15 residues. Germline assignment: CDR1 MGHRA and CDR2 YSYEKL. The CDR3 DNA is TGCGCCAACAGCCAAGGGATATCTGGGGCCAACGTCCTGACTTTC. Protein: CANSQGISGANVLTF.

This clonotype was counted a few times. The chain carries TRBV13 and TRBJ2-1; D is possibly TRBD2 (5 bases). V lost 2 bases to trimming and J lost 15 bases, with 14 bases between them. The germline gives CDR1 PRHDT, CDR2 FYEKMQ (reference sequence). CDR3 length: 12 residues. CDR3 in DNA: TGTGCCAGCAGCTTACACCTTCTAAGCGGGTTCTTC. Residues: CASSLHLLSGFF.

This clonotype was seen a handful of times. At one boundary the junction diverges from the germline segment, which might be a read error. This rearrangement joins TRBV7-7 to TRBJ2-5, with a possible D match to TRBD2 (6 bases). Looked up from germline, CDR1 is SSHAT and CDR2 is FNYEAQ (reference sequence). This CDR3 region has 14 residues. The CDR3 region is CASSLRGNQETQYF. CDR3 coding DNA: TGTGCTAGCAGCTTACGGGGGAACCAAGAGACCCAGTACTTC.

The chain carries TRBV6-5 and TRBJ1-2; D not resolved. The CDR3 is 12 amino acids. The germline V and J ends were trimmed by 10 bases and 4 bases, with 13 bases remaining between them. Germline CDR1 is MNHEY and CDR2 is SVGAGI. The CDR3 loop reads CAIRAETYGYTF. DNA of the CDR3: TGTGCCATCAGAGCAGAGACCTATGGCTACACCTTC.

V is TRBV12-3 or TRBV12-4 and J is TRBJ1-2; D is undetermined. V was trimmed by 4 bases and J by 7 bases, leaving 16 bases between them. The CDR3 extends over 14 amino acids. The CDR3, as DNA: TGTGCCAGCAGTTCCCTGGAGGGAGGAGGTGGCTACACCTTC. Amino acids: CASSSLEGGGGYTF.

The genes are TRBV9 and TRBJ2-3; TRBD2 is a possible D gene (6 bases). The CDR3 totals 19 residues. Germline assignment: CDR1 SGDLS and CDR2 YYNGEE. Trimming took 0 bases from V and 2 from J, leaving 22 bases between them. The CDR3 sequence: CASSVALGSVGGPTDTQYF. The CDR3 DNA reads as TGTGCCAGCAGCGTAGCTTTGGGGAGCGTCGGGGGACCCACAGATACGCAGTATTTT.

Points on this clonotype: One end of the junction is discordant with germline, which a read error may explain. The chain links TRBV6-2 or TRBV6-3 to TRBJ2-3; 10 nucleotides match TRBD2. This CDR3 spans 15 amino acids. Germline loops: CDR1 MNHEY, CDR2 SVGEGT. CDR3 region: CASSFRLAGTNTQYF. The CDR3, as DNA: TGTGCCAGCAGTTTCCGACTAGCGGGCACAAATACGCAGTATTTT.

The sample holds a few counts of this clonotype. For the CDR3, the DNA is TGCAGTGCTAGAGCCGCCCCCGGGACAGGGGAAAATTCACCCCTCCACTTT. It yields the protein CSARAAPGTGENSPLHF. This rearrangement joins TRBV20-1 to TRBJ1-6; the match to TRBD1 covers 10 bases. Germline V gives CDR1 DFQATT, CDR2 SNEGSKA (reference sequence). J gave up 7 bases and V 1 base, and 10 bases lay outside the gene matches. This CDR3 has 17 residues.

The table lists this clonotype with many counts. The CDR3 is CASRRGPIYEQYF. In DNA form, the CDR3 reads TGTGCCAGCCGGAGGGGACCGATCTACGAGCAGTACTTC. The rearrangement links TRBV2 to TRBJ2-7; TRBD2 is a possible D gene (6 bases). The CDR3 is 13 amino acids. Germline values: CDR1 SNHLY, CDR2 FYNNEI. Trimming pared 8 bases from V and 3 bases from J, leaving 14 bases between.

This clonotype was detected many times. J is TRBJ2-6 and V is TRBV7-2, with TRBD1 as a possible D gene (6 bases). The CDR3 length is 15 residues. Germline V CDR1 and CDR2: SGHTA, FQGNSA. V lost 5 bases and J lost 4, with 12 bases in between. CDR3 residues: CASSPQGPGANVLTF. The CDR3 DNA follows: TGTGCCAGCAGCCCACAGGGACCCGGGGCCAACGTCCTGACTTTC.

DNA for the CDR3: TGTGCCATCAGAAACCAAGGGGATGAGCAGTTCTTC. This encodes CAIRNQGDEQFF. The gene calls are TRBV10-3 and TRBJ2-1, with D perhaps TRBD1 (5 bases). The germline CDR1 and CDR2 sequences are ENHRY and SYGVKD. Trimming left V 6 bases short and J 8 bases short, with 11 bases between. The CDR3 has 12 residues.

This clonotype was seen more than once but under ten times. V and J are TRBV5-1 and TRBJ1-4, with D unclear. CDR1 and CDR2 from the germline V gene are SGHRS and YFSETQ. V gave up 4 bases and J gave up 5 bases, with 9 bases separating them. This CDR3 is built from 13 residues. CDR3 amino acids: CASSPLSNEKLFF. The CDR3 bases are TGCGCCAGCAGCCCCCTTTCAAATGAAAAACTGTTTTTT. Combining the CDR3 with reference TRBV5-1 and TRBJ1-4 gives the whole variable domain KAGVTQTPRYLIKTRGQQVTLSCSPISGHRSVSWYQQTPGQGLQFLFEYFSETQRNKGNFPGRFSGRQFSNSRSEMNVSTLELGDSALYLCASSPLSNEKLFFGSGTQLSVL.